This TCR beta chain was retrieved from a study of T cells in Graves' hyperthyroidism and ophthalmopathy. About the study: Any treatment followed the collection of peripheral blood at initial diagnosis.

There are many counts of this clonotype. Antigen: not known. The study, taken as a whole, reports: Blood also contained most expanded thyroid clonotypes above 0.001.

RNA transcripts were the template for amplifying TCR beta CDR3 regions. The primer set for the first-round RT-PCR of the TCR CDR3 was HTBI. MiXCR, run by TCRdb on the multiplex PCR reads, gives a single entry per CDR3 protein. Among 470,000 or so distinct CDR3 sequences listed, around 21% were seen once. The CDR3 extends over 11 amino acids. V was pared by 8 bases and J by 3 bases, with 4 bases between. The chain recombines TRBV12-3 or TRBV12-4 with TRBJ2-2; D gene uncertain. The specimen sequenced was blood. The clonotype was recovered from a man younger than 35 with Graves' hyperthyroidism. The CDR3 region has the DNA TGTGCCAGCGAGGACACCGGGGAGCTGTTTTTT. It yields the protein CASEDTGELFF.